This TCR beta chain was identified in a study of T cell repertoires in cytomegalovirus infection. TCRdb reanalysed the reads using MiXCR and keeps one entry per CDR3 protein. Of about 310,000 distinct CDR3 sequences listed, about a sixth are singletons. This clonotype was observed at least ten times. Germline lookup yields CDR1 LGHNA and CDR2 YNFKEQ. This CDR3 spans 12 amino acids. V was trimmed by 4 bases and J by 10 bases, leaving 11 bases between them. Material for sequencing was PBMCs. The chain employs TRBV4-2 and TRBJ2-1; TRBD2 might be the D (5 bases). The source is a human donor in good health (CMV status not recorded). Some clones in this sample may be carry-over from other donors' samples. The DNA for the CDR3 is TGTGCCAGCAGCCCCGACGGGGTAGAGCAGTTCTTC. It translates to CASSPDGVEQFF.